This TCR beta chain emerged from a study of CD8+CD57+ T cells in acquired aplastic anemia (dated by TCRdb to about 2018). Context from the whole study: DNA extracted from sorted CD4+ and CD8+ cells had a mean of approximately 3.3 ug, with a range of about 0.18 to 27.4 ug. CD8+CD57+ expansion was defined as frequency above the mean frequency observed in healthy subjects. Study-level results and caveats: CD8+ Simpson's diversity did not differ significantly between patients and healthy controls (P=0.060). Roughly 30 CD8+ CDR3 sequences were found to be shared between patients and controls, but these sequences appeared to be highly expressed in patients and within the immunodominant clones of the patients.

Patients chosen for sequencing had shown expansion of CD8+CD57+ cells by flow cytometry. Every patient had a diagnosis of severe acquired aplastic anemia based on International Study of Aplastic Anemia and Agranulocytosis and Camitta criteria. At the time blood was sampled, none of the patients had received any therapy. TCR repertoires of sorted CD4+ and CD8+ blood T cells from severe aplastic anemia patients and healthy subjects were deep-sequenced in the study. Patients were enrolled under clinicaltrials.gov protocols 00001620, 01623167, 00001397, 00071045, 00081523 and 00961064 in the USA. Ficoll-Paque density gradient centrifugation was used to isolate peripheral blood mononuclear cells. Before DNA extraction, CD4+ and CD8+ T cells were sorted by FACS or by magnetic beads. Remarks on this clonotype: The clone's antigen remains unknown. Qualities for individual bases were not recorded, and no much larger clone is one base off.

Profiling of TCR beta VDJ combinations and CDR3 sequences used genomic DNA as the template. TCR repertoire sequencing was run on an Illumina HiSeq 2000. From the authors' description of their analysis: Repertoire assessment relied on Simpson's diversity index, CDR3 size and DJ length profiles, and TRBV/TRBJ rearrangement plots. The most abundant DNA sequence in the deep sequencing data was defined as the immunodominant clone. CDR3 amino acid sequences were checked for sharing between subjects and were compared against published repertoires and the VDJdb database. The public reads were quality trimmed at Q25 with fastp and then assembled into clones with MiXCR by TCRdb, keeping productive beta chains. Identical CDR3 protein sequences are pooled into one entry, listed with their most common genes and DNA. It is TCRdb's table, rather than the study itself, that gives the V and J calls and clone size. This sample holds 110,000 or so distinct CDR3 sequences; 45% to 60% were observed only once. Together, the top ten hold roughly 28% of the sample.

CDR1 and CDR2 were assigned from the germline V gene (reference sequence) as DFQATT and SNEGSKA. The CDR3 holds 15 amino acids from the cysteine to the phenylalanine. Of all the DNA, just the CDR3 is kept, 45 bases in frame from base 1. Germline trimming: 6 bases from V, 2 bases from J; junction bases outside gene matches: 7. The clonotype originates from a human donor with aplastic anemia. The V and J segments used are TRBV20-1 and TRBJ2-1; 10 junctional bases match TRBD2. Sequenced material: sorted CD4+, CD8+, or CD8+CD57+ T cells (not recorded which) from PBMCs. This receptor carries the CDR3 CSAYLAGGAYNEQFF. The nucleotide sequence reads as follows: TGCAGTGCGTATTTAGCGGGAGGCGCCTACAATGAGCAGTTCTTC.